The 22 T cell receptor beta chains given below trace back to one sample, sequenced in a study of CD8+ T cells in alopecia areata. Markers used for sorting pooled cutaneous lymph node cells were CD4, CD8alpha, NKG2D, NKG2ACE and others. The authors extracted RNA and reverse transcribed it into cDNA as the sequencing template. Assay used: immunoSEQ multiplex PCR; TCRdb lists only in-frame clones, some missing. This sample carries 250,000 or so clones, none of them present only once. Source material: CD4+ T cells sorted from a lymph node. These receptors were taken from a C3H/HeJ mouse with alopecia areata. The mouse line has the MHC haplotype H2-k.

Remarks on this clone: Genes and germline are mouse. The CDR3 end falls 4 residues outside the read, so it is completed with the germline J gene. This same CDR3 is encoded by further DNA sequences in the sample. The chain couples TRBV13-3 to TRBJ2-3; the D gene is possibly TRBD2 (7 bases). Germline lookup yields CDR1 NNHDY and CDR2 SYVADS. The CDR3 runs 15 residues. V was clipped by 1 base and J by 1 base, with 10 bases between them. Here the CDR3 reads CASSDRGAGAETLYF. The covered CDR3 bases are TGTGCCAGCAGTGATAGGGGGGCTGGTGCAGAA.

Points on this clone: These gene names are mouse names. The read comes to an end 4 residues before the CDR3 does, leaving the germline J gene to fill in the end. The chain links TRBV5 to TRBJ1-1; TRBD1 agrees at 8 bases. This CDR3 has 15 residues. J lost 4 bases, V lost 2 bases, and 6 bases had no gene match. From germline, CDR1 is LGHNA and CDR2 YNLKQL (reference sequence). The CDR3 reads CASSQTQGAGTEVFF. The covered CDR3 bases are TGTGCCAGCAGCCAAACTCAGGGGGCCGGCACA.

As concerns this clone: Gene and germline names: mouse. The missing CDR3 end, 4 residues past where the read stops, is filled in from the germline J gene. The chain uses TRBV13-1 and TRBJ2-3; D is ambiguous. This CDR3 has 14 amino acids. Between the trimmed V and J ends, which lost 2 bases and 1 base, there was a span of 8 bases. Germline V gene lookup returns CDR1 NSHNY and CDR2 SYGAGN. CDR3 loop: CASSESRGAETLYF. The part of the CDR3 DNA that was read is TGTGCCAGCAGTGAATCGAGGGGTGCAGAA.

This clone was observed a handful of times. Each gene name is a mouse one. This CDR3 is CASRGQNEQYF. CDR3 DNA (partial): TGTGCCAGCAGGGGACAAAAT. This chain uses TRBV13-1 with TRBJ2-7; possibly TRBD1 for D (6 bases). The CDR3 end falls 4 residues outside the read, so it is completed with the germline J gene. In germline, CDR1 is NSHNY, CDR2 SYGAGN. The length of the CDR3 is 11 residues.

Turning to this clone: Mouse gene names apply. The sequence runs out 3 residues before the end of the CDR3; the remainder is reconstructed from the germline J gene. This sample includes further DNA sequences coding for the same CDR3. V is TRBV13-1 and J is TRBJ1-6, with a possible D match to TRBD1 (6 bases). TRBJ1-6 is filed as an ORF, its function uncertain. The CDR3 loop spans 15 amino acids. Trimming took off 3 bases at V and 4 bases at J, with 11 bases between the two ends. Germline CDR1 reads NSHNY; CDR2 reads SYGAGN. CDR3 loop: CASSGSGQYNSPLYF. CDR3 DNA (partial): TGTGCCAGCAGTGGGTCCGGACAGTATAATTCGCCC.

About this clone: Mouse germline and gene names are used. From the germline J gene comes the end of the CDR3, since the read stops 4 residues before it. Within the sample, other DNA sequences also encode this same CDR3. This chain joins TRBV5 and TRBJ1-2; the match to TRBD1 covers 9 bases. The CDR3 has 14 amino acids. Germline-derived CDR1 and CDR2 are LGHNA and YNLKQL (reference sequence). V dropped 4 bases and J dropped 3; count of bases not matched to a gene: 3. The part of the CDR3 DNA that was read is TGTGCCAGCAGCCCTCGGACAGGGGACTCC. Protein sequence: CASSPRTGDS. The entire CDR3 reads CASSPRTGDSDYTF.

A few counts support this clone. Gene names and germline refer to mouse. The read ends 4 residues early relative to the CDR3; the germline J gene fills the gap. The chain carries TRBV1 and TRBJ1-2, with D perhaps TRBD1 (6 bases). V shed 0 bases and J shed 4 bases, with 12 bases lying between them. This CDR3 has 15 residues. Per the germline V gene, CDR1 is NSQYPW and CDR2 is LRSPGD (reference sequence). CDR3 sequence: CTCSADQGGGSDYTF. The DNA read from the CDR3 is TGCACCTGCAGTGCAGATCAAGGGGGGGGCTCC.

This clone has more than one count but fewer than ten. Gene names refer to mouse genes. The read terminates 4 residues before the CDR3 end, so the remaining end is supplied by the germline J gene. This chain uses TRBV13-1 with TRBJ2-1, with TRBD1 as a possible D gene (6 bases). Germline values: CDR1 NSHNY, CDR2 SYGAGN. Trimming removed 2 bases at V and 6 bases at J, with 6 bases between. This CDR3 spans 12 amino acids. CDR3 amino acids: CASSETGAEQFF. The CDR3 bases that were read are TGTGCCAGCAGTGAGACAGGTGCT.

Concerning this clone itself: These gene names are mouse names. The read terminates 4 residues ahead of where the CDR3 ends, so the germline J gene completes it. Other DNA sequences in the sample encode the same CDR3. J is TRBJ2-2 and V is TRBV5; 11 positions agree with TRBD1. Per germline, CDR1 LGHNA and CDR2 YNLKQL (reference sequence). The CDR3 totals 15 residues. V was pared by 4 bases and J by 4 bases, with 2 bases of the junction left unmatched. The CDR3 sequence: CASSPGQGGTGQLYF. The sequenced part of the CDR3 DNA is TGTGCCAGCAGCCCGGGACAGGGGGGCACCGGG.

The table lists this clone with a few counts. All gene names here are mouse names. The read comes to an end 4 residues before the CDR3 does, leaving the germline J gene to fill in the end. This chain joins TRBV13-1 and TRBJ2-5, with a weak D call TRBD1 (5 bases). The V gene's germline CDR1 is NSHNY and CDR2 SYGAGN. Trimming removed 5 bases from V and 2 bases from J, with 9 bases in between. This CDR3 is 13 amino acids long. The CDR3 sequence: CASRDRVQDTQYF. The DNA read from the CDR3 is TGTGCCAGCAGAGACAGAGTCCAAGAC.

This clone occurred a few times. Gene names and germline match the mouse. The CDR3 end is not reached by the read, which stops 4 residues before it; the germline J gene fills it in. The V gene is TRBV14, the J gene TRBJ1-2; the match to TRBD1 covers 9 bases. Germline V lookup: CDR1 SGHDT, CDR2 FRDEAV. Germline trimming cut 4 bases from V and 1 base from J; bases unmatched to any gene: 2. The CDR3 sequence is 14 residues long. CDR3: CASSPGQGNSDYTF. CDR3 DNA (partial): TGTGCCAGCAGTCCGGGACAGGGAAACTCC.

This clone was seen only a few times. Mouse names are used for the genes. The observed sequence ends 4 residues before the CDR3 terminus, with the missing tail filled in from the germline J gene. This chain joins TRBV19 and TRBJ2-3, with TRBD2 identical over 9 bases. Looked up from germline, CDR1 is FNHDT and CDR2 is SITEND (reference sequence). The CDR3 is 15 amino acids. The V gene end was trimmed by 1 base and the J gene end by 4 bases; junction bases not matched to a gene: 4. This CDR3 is CASSILGGRSETLYF. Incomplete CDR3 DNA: TGTGCCAGCAGTATACTGGGGGGGAGATCAGAA.

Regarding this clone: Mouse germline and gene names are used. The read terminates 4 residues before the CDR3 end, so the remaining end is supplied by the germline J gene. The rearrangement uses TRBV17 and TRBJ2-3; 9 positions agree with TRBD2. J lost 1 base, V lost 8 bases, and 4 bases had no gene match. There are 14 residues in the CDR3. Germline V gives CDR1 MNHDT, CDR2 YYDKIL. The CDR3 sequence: CASGRLGGAETLYF. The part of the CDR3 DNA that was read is TGTGCTAGCGGAAGACTGGGGGGTGCAGAA.

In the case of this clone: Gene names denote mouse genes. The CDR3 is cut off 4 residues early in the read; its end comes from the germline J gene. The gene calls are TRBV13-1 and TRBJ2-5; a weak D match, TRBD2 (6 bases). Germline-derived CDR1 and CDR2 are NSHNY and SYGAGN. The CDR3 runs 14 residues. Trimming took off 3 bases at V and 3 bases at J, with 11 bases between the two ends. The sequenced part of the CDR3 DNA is TGTGCCAGCAGTGGGACTGCGATTCAAGAC. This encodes CASSGTAIQD. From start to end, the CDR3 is CASSGTAIQDTQYF.

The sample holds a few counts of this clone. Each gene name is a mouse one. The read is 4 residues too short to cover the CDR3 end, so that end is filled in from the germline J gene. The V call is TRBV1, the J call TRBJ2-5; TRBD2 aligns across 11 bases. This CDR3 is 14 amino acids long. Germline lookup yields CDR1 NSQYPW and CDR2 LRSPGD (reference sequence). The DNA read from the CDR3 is TGCACCTGCAGTGGGGGACTGGGGGTTGAC. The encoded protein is CTCSGGLGVD. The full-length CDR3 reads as CTCSGGLGVDTQYF.

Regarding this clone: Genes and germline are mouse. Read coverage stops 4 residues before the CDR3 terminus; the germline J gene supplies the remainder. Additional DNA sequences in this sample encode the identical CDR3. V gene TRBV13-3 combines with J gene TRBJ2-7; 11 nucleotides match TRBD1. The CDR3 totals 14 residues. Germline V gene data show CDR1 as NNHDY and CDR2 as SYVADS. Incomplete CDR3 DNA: TGTGCCAGCAGTGAACGGGACAGGGGGTAT. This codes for CASSERDRGY. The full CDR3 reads CASSERDRGYEQYF.

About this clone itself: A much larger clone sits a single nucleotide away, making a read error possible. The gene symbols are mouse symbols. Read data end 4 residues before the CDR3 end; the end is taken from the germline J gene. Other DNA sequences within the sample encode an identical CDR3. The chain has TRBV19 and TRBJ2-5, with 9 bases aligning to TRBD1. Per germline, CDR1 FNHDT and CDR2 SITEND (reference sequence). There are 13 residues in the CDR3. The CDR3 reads CASSGTGKDTQYF. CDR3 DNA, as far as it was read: TGTGCCAGCAGTGGGACAGGGAAAGAC.

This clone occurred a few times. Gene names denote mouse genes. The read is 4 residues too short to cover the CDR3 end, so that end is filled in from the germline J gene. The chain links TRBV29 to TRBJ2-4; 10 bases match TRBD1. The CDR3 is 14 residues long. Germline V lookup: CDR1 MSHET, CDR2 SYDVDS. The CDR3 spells CASSHRDRGNTLYF. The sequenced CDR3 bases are TGTGCTAGCAGTCACCGGGACAGGGGAAAC.

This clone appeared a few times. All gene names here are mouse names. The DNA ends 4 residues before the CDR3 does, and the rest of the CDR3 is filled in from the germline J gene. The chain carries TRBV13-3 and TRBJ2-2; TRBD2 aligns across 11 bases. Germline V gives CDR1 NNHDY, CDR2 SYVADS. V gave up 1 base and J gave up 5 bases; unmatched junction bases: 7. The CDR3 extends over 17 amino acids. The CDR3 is CASSDRLGGTLTGQLYF. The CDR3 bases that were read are TGTGCCAGCAGTGATAGACTGGGGGGGACTCTTACCGGG.

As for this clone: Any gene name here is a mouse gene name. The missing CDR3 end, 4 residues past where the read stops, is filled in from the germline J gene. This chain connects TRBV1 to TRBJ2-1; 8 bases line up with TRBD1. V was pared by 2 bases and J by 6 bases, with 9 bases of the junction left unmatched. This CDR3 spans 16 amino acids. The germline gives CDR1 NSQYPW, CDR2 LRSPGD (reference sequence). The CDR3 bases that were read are TGCACCTGCAGTGCATTATCAGGGGGCGCGATTGCT. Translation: CTCSALSGGAIA. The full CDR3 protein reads CTCSALSGGAIAEQFF. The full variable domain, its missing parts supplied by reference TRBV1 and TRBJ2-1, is VTLLEQNPRWRLVPRGQAVNLRCILKNSQYPWMSWYQQDLQKQLQWLFTLRSPGDKEVKSLPGADYLATRVTDTELRLQVANMSQGRTLYCTCSALSGGAIAEQFFGPGTRLTVL.

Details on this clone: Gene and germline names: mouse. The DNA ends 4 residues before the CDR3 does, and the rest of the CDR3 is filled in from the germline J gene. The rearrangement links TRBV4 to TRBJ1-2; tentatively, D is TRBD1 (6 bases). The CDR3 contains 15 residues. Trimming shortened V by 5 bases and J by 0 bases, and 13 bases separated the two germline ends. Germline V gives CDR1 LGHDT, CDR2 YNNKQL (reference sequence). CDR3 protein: CASSPGTYPNSDYTF. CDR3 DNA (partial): TGTGCCAGCAGCCCGGGGACATATCCAAACTCC.

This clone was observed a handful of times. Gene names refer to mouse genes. The CDR3 here is CASSLGQGISDYTF. The CDR3 bases that were read are TGTGCCAGCAGTTTGGGACAGGGGATCTCC. The J gene is TRBJ1-2, the V gene TRBV14, with TRBD1 matching over 10 bases. The read ends 4 residues shy of where the CDR3 ends; the end is completed using the germline J gene. This CDR3 spans 14 amino acids. Germline CDR1 SGHDT, CDR2 FRDEAV. Trimming cost V 2 bases and J 4 bases; bases outside gene matches: 2. Full variable domain (outside the CDR3, taken from reference TRBV14 and TRBJ1-2): EAGVTQSPRYAVLQEGQAVSFWCDPISGHDTLYWYQQPRDQGPQLLVYFRDEAVIDNSQLPSDRFSAVRPKGTNSTLKIQSAKQGDTATYLCASSLGQGISDYTFGSGTRLLVI.